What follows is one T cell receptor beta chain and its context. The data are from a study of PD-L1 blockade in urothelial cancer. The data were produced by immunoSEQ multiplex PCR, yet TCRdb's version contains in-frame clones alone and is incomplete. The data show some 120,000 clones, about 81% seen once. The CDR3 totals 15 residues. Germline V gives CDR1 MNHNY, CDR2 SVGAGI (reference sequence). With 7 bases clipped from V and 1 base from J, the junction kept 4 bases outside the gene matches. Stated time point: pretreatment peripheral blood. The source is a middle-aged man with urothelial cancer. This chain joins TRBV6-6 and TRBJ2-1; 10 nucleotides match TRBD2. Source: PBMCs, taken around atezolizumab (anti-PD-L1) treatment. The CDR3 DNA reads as TGTGCCAGCACCGATAGCGGGAGGTCCTACAATGAGCAGTTCTTC. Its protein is CASTDSGRSYNEQFF.